This T cell receptor beta chain derives from a study of shared clonotypes between healthy human individuals. General study findings and limits: On the whole, naive subsets had larger estimated richness than memory subsets had.

As regards this clone: Its antigen remains unidentified.

Nashville, Tennessee was home to all donors, who were Caucasian adults. Clones were read by immunoSEQ multiplex PCR, and TCRdb kept only the in-frame ones, dropping some. This sample has about 2,500,000 clones, with around nine tenths found just once. The CDR3 has 17 amino acids. Sequenced: naive CD4+ T cells sorted from blood. Subset of the sample: CD45RA+ positively selected. The genes are TRBV21-1 and TRBJ2-3; TRBD2, the table's D call, was not compared with the DNA. TRBV21-1 is shown as a pseudogene. The clonotype was recovered from a man in his late teens or twenties in good health. This CDR3 is CAAHSGTSGPRVDTQYF. The CDR3 region has the DNA TGTGCCGCCCACTCCGGGACTAGCGGGCCCCGGGTGGATACGCAGTATTTT.